This note documents a single T cell receptor (beta chain) sequence. Its antigen remains undetermined. Base qualities are not recorded, but no much larger clone differs from it by a single base. In total, more than 500 healthy bone marrow donors made up the cohort. At the time of sampling, all cohort members were nominally healthy, though unrecorded immune exposures were likely present. The donor tested CMV seronegative, placing the donor among the 350 to 400 seronegative members of the cohort. Each donor provided a peripheral blood sample, and peripheral blood mononuclear cells were used for TCR beta sequencing. The Qiagen DNeasy Blood Extraction Kit was used to extract genomic DNA from the blood cell samples. Library preparation used the immunoSEQ multiplex PCR assay. For the multiplex PCR, a mixture combining 60 forward primers for TCR Vbeta segments and 13 reverse primers for TCR Jbeta segments was used. The CDR3 region of rearranged TCR beta genes was amplified from genomic DNA by a multiplex PCR assay. On the Illumina HiSeq System, the amplified TCR beta libraries were sequenced as 87-base-pair reads. The study's processing was this. Across the 670 or so repertoires, a later analysis counted some 81 million unique TCR beta chains, approximately 10 million of which were shared by at least two donors. A nearest-neighbor algorithm error-corrected the raw reads and collapsed the reads into unique sequences, merging closely related sequences to remove PCR and sequencing errors. V, D and J gene segments were assigned by aligning CDR3 sequences to IMGT reference sequences. For a sequence to be retained, at least a six-nucleotide match to both a V gene segment and a J gene segment was required. Rearrangements were called productive when the CDR3 lacked stop codons and stayed in frame with V and J; all others were non-productive. Following IMGT convention, CDR3 was defined as the stretch from the second conserved V-encoded cysteine up to the conserved J-encoded phenylalanine. The earlier analysis of 550 to 650 of the donors excluded any sequence lacking an unambiguous match to a single V gene segment. An earlier analysis of 500 to 600 of the donors classified V segments as functional when productive rearrangements were above 56.7% and as segregating when the standard deviation between donors was above 5%. A statistical classification framework was developed to diagnose cytomegalovirus status using the catalog of TCR beta chain sequences. A later analysis assigned V and J genes by comparing TCR nucleotide sequences with IMGT/GENE-DB human TR gene sequences. Using the TCRdist pipeline, a later analysis assigned CDR3 sequences along with most-parsimonious VDJ recombination scenarios. In a later analysis, each TCR beta chain was defined by its CDR3 amino acid sequence together with its V-gene family, and reads without a unique V-gene family were excluded. As a way to deal with suspected cross-contamination and a sequencing artifact, a later analysis dropped hundreds of nucleotide sequences that were highly shared and had low generation probability. In a later analysis, a clonal expansion index for each public chain was calculated from normalized within-repertoire ranks of inferred template counts. Generation probabilities in a later analysis came from a VDJ recombination model fitted to out-of-frame rearrangements, and those results were checked against IGoR. Hypergeometric tests were used in a later analysis to score TCR-TCR, TCR-HLA and TCR-CMV co-occurrence, with a repertoire-size bias correction applied to the TCR pairs. To estimate false discovery rates, a later analysis permuted the HLA or CMV assignments 20 times. In a later analysis, co-occurring TCRs were grouped using DBSCAN, and TCRdist sequence similarity was added for clustering within HLA-allele-positive subsets. Repertoires with fewer than 30,000 or more than 120,000 public chains were left out of co-occurrence clustering, as were five repertoires with anomalous nucleotide sharing. What TCRdb holds here is the immuneACCESS table cut down to in-frame rearrangements. Part of the clones is not present; checked against another copy, under half of the missing clones reflect an unresolved V gene, and the others are unexplained. That table supplies the V and J calls and clone size; D and trimming were determined from the DNA. The table for this sample lists tens of thousands of clones; 80% to 90% of them were counted only once. Over 1.5% of the sample lies in the top ten.

The data derive from a study of cytomegalovirus exposure and HLA in healthy donors (dated by TCRdb to 2015 to 2018). General notes on the study: According to an earlier analysis of 550 to 700 of the donors, roughly 180 million T cells yielded over 90 million unique TCR beta sequences and approximately 280 Gb of sequence data. An early release covering roughly 640 HLA-typed donors comprised about 290 gigabases of sequencing data and some 79 million unique TCR sequences. Of the roughly 400 genotyped donors, about 80% fell in the genetic ancestry cluster associated with self-reported Caucasian donors. The study aimed to test whether cataloging public T cell receptors could reveal signatures of past pathogen exposure. The T cell repertoires of 550 to 850 subjects were profiled by immunosequencing and related to cytomegalovirus serostatus. A separate validation cohort of 100 to 150 different subjects was used in addition to the roughly 700-subject first cohort. The study combined high-throughput TCR immunosequencing, statistical association of individual TCRs with disease status, and machine learning to predict cytomegalovirus infection status. A later analysis re-examined previously published TCR beta repertoires from roughly 720 donors and added high-resolution HLA genotyping to investigate patterns of TCR occurrence. Rather than drawing on any new phenotypic data, the later analysis identified candidate immune exposures from TCR beta sequences and the way those sequences occurred across donors. An earlier analysis of 587 of the donors used high-throughput TCR beta sequencing to judge whether each TCR beta V gene segment behaved as functional or pseudogenic. Donor age, sex, ethnicity and CMV serostatus were compiled together with the repertoire data. A later genetic analysis used genome-wide SNP genotypes for about 55% of the 666 donors, treating that subset as a discovery cohort. All discovery cohort repertoires had been generated on a single sequencing platform. Both class I and class II loci were covered by HLA typing, at four-digit resolution. Typing coverage differed by locus: A, B, C, DRB1 and DQB1 were typed in roughly 629-640 donors, DQA1 in approximately 520, DPA1 in nearly 610, and DPB1 in around 440. Roughly 5 DR-DQ haplotypes were handled as single units for association and clustering, since linkage in the cohort was strong. Across under 500 genotyped donors of the cohort, an average of 235,054 unique TCR beta nucleotide sequences per donor were sequenced, and roughly 20% of those sequences were non-productive.

The research as a whole found: In a later genetic analysis, fewer N-insertions in productive TCRs were reported among donors in an Asian-associated ancestry cluster than the 666-donor mean. When HLA alleles, especially DR and DQ, strongly co-occurred, attributing TCR associations to individual alleles was difficult. According to a later analysis, most CMV-associated TCR beta chains appeared to be HLA-restricted, and the HLA associations seemed to be driven largely by CMV exposure. Specific HLA alleles were associated with more than 15,000 TCR beta sequences at a false discovery rate of 0.05 in a later analysis. In vitro tests confirmed that a few of the cytomegalovirus-associated TCR beta chains recognize cytomegalovirus antigens. A cluster of highly shared sequence variants was judged likely to be a technical artifact of the sequencing pipeline. In an earlier analysis of approximately 600 of the donors, most TCR beta V segments were observed in productive rearrangements about 90% or about 30% of the time, broadly matching IMGT annotations. A further reported finding was that TCR beta sequences accurately predicted the HLA-A and HLA-B alleles for most subjects in the first cohort. The cohort was sequenced for TCR beta chains only, and without alpha or paired-chain data the features that could be detected were limited. According to a later analysis, TCR association rates differed among HLA loci, with DRB1 alleles showing the most associated TCRs and HLA-C alleles showing the fewest. The only immune exposure information available for the cohort was CMV serostatus. An association between a missense DCLRE1C variant and V-gene and J-gene trimming of TCR beta chains was found in a later genetic analysis and replicated in an independent cohort. Most TCR sequences were seen in very few donors, while some public TCRs were found in many individuals. In a later analysis, HLA-associated TCR beta chains showed more clonal expansion and lower generation probabilities than non-associated chains that were equally common. The 87-base-pair reads could not distinguish some IMGT-functional V segments, including TRBV6-2 and TRBV6-3, so those segments were excluded. In the study, 150 to 200 TCR beta chains were listed as associated with cytomegalovirus. The presence/absence analyses assumed that sequencing depth was roughly uniform across donors, and that assumption may not be true. In a later analysis, several top co-occurrence clusters were reported to appear linked to parvovirus B19, influenza, CMV and Epstein-Barr virus. Some 16 rarely observed V segments, including chromosome 9 orphons, were excluded from the earlier analysis of about 610 of the donors because counts were too low. The classifier was reported to diagnose cytomegalovirus status with high specificity and sensitivity in both the original and validation cohorts. Because HLA typing was unavailable for some donors at each locus, only the typed subset was used in association tests. Linkage disequilibrium might explain the correlated functional status among segregating V segments, but an unknown experimental factor could not be excluded. The authors suggested that the approach could potentially be generalized to other disease states and immunological phenotypes.

In the germline V gene, CDR1 corresponds to MDHEN and CDR2 to SYDVKM. Measured from the cysteine to the phenylalanine, the CDR3 is 16 residues long. Only the CDR3 part of the read is kept: 48 bases, read in frame from the first base. The germline ends are 15 bases apart after V is trimmed by 6 bases and J by 0 bases. The source of this sequence is a woman aged 25 to 45 in good health and CMV-seronegative. The sequenced sample consisted of PBMCs. This receptor chain uses TRBV28 and TRBJ2-1, with TRBD1 perhaps the D gene, on 5 matching bases. DNA sequence: TGTGCCAGCAGATATTACAGGAGCAACTCCTACAATGAGCAGTTCTTC. Its translation is CASRYYRSNSYNEQFF.